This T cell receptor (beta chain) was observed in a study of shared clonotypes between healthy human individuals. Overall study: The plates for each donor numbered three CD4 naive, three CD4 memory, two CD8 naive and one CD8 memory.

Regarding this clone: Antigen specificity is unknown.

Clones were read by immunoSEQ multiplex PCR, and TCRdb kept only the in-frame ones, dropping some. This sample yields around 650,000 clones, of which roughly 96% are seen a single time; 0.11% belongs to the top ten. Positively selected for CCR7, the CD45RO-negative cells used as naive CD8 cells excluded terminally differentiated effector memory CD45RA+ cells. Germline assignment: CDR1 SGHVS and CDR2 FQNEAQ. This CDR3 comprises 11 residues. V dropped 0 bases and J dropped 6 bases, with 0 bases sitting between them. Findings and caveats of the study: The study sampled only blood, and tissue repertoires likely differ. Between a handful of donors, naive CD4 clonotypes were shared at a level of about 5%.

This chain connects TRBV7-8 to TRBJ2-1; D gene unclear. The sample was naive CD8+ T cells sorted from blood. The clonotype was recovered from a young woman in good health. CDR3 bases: TGTGCCAGCAGCTTAGCCAATGAGCAGTTCTTC. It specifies CASSLANEQFF.